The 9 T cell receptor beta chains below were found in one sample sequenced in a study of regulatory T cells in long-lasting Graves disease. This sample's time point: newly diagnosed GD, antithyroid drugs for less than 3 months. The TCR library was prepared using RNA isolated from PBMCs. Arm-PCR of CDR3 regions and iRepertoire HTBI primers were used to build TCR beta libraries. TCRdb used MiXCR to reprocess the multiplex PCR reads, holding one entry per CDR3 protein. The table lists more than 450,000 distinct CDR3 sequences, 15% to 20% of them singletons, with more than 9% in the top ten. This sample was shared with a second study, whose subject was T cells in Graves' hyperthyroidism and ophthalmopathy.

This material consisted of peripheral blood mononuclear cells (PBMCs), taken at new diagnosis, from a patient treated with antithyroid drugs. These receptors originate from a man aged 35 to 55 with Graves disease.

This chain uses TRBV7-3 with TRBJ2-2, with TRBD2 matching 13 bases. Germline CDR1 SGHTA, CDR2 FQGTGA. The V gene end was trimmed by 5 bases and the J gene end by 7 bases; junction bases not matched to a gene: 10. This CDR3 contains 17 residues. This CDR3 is CASSQTGLAGVHGELFF. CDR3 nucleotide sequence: TGTGCCAGCAGCCAAACTGGACTAGCGGGAGTTCACGGGGAGCTGTTTTTT.

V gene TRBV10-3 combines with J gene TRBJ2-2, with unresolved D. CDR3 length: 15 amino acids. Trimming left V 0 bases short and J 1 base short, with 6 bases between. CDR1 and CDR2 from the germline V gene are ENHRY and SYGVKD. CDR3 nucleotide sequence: TGTGCCATCAGTGAGTCGCTGGGGAACACCGGGGAGCTGTTTTTT. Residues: CAISESLGNTGELFF.

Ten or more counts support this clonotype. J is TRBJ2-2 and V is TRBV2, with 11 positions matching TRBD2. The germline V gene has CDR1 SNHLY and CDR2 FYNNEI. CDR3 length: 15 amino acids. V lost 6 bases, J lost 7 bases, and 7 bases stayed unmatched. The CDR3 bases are TGTGCCAGCAGAGCCACCGGGACTAGCGGCGGGGAGCTGTTTTTT. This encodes CASRATGTSGGELFF.

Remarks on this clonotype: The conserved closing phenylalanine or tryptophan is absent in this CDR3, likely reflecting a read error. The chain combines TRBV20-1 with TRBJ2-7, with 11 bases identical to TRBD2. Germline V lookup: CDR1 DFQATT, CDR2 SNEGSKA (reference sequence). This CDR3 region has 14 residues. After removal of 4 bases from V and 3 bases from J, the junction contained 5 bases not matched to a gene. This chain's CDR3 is CSANSGTSGYEQYS. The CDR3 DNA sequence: TGCAGTGCTAACTCCGGGACTAGCGGCTACGAGCAGTACTCC.

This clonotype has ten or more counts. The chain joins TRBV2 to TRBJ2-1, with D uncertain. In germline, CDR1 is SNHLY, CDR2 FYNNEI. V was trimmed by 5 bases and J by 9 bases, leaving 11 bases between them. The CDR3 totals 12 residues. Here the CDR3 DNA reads TGTGCCAGCAGTCCGCAGCGATCTGAGCAGTTCTTC. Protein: CASSPQRSEQFF.

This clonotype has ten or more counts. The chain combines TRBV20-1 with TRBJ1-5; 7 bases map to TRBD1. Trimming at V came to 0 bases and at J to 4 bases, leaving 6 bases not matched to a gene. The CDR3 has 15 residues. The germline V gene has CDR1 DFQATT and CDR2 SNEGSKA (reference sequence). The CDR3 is CSARDADRVNQPQHF. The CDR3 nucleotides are TGCAGTGCTAGAGACGCTGACAGGGTAAATCAGCCCCAGCATTTT.

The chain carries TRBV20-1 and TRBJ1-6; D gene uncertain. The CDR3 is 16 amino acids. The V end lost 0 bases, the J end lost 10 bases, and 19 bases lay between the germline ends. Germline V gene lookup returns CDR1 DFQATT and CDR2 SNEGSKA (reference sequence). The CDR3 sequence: CSARDFGIDDYSPLHF. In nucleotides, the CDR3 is TGCAGTGCTAGAGATTTCGGGATAGACGATTACTCACCCCTCCACTTT.

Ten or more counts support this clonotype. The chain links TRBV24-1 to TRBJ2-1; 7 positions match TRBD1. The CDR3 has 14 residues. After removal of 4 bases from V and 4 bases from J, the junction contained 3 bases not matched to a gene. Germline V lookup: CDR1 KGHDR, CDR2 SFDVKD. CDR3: CATSEQGIYNEQFF. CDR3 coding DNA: TGTGCCACCAGTGAACAGGGGATTTACAATGAGCAGTTCTTC.

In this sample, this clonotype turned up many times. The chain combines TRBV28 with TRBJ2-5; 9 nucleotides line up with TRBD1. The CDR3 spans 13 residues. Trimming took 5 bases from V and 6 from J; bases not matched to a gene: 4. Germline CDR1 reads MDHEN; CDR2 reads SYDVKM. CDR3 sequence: CASSRTGAKTQYF. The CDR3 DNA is TGTGCCAGCAGTCGGACAGGGGCGAAGACCCAGTACTTC.